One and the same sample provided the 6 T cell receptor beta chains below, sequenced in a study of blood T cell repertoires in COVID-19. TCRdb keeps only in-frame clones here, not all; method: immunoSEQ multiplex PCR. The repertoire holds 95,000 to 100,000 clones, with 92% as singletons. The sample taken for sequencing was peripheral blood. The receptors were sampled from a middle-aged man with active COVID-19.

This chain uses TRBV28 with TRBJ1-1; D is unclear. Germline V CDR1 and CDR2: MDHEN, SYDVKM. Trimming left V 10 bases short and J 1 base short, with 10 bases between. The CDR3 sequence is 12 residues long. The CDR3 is CATLRENTEAFF. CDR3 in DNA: TGTGCCACCCTTCGGGAGAACACTGAAGCTTTCTTT.

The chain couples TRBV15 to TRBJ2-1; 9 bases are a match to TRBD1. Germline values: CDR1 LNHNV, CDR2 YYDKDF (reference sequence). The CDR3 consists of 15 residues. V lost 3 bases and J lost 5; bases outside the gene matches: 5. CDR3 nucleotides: TGTGCCACCAGCAGGTGGGACAGGGCCAACAATGAGCAGTTCTTC. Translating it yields CATSRWDRANNEQFF. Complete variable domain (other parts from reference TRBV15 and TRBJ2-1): DAMVIQNPRYQVTQFGKPVTLSCSQTLNHNVMYWYQQKSSQAPKLLFHYYDKDFNNEADTPDNFQSRRPNTSFCFLDIRSPGLGDTAMYLCATSRWDRANNEQFFGPGTRLTVL.

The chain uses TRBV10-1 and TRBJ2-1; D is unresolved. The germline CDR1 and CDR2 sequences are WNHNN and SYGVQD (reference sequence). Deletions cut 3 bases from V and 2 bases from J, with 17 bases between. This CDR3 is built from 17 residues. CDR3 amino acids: CASSDRASGTPYNEQFF. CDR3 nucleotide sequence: TGCGCCAGCAGTGACCGAGCGAGTGGTACCCCCTACAATGAGCAGTTCTTC.

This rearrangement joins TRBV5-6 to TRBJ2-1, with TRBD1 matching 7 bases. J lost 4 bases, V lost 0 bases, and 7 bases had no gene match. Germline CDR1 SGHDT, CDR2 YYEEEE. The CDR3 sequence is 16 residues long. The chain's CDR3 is CASSLDGTGQYNEQFF. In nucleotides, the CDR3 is TGTGCCAGCAGCTTGGATGGTACGGGACAGTACAATGAGCAGTTCTTC. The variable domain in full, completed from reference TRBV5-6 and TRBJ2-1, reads DAGVTQSPTHLIKTRGQQVTLRCSPKSGHDTVSWYQQALGQGPQFIFQYYEEEERQRGNFPDRFSGHQFPNYSSELNVNALLLGDSALYLCASSLDGTGQYNEQFFGPGTRLTVL.

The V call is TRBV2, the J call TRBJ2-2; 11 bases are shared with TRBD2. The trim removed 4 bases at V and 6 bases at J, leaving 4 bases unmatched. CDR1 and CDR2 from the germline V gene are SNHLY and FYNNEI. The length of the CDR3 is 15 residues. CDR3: CASSALAGGSGELFF. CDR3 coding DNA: TGTGCCAGCAGTGCCCTAGCGGGAGGCTCCGGGGAGCTGTTTTTT.

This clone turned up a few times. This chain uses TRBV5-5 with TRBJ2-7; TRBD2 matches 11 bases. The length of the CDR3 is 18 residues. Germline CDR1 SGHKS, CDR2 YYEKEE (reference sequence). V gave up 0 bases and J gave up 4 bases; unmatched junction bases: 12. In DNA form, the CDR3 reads TGTGCCAGCAGCTTGGCCTTTAGCGGGAGGGCCCGCATTTACGAGCAGTACTTC. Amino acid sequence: CASSLAFSGRARIYEQYF.